These 22 T cell receptor beta chains share one sample of origin, sequenced in a study of CD8+ T cells in alopecia areata. Isolated RNA was reverse transcribed into cDNA used as the sequencing template. The table came from immunoSEQ multiplex PCR; TCRdb's copy has only in-frame clones and leaves some out. The sample includes over 100,000 clones, about 49% of them seen just once. This sample comprised CD8+ T cells sorted from blood, obtained at week 0. The receptor set was obtained from a human donor with alopecia areata.

The chain links TRBV6-5 to TRBJ1-2; D gene uncertain. Trimming stripped 2 bases from V and 3 bases from J, with 16 bases between. CDR1 and CDR2 from the germline V gene are MNHEY and SVGAGI. This CDR3 is 16 amino acids long. CDR3 region: CASSYRQTGLHYGYTF. The DNA for the CDR3 is TGTGCCAGCAGTTACCGGCAAACCGGCCTCCACTATGGCTACACCTTC.

The gene calls are TRBV5-1 and TRBJ2-7; maybe TRBD1 (7 bases). Trimming stripped 4 bases from V and 6 bases from J, with 11 bases between. Germline CDR1 is SGHRS and CDR2 is YFSETQ. The CDR3 has 12 amino acids. CDR3 sequence: CASSIQGGEQYF. The CDR3 coding sequence is TGCGCCAGCAGCATTCAGGGGGGCGAGCAGTACTTC.

This clone has only a few counts. The V gene is TRBV7-9, the J gene TRBJ2-1, with TRBD2 matching 12 bases. From germline, CDR1 is SEHNR and CDR2 FQNEAQ (reference sequence). After removal of 1 base from V and 7 bases from J, the junction contained 11 bases not matched to a gene. This CDR3 has 18 residues. The CDR3 sequence is CASSLGRLAGGHGNEQFF. CDR3 nucleotides: TGTGCCAGCAGCTTAGGTCGCCTAGCGGGGGGGCACGGGAATGAGCAGTTCTTC.

The CDR3 DNA reads TGTGCCAGCAGCTCCCAGGGTTGGGGGATCGAAGCTTTCTTT. This sequence encodes CASSSQGWGIEAFF. V usage is TRBV5-6 and J usage is TRBJ1-1; D is possibly TRBD1 (5 bases). Germline values: CDR1 SGHDT, CDR2 YYEEEE. The CDR3 runs 14 residues. V was shortened by 3 bases and J by 8 bases, with 17 bases between the two germline ends.

In nucleotides, the CDR3 is TGTGCCAGCAGCTTCCGGGACATTCAGTACTTC. Translating it yields CASSFRDIQYF. V and J are TRBV7-9 and TRBJ2-4; D is unclear. This CDR3 is 11 amino acids long. The V end lost 3 bases, the J end lost 8 bases, and 5 bases lay between the germline ends. Per germline, CDR1 SEHNR and CDR2 FQNEAQ (reference sequence).

The chain uses TRBV29-1 and TRBJ2-2; D gene ambiguous. Germline V lookup: CDR1 SQVTM, CDR2 ANQGSEA. V lost 8 bases, J lost 8 bases, and 15 bases lay in between. The CDR3 loop spans 12 amino acids. CDR3 sequence reads: CSTNWGRGELFF. In DNA form, the CDR3 reads TGCAGCACCAACTGGGGTAGGGGGGAGCTGTTTTTT.

The chain carries TRBV25-1 and TRBJ1-5; D possibly corresponds to TRBD1 (5 bases). Germline V CDR1 and CDR2: MGHDK, SYGVNS. CDR3 length: 13 amino acids. The germline V and J ends were trimmed by 5 bases and 6 bases, with 11 bases remaining between them. This chain's CDR3 is CASSFTGSQPQHF. The DNA of the CDR3 is TGTGCCAGCAGTTTTACAGGCTCTCAGCCCCAGCATTTT.

This chain links TRBV6-6 with TRBJ2-1; D is tentatively TRBD1 or TRBD2 (5 bases each). Trimming removed 6 bases from V and 8 bases from J, with 14 bases in between. This CDR3 is 13 amino acids long. Looked up from germline, CDR1 is MNHNY and CDR2 is SVGAGI (reference sequence). The CDR3 DNA sequence: TGTGCCAGCAGCTCCACGGGGCGGGATGAGCAGTTCTTC. Translating it yields CASSSTGRDEQFF.

This sequence joins TRBV6-5 and TRBJ2-7, with a weak D call TRBD1 (5 bases). Germline V gives CDR1 MNHEY, CDR2 SVGAGI. The CDR3 runs to 15 residues. V was trimmed by 2 bases and J by 2 bases, leaving 13 bases between them. This CDR3 reads CASSYGAGQTYEQYF. CDR3 nucleotide sequence: TGTGCCAGCAGTTACGGGGCAGGCCAAACCTACGAGCAGTACTTC.

This clone was recorded many times. The chain is built from TRBV7-8 and TRBJ2-1; possible D gene TRBD1, 6 bases. Germline assignment: CDR1 SGHVS and CDR2 FQNEAQ. V was clipped by 2 bases and J by 2 bases, with 10 bases between them. This CDR3 has 15 amino acids. CDR3 DNA sequence: TGTGCCAGCAGCTTACTGGACAGTACCTACAATGAGCAGTTCTTC. Its translation: CASSLLDSTYNEQFF.

This clone was seen a single time. V and J are TRBV25-1 and TRBJ1-4; D is unclear. The CDR3 is 16 amino acids. The V gene's germline CDR1 is MGHDK and CDR2 SYGVNS. V was cut by 2 bases and J by 5 bases, with 15 bases left in between. CDR3 DNA: TGTGCCAGCAGTGAAATCCGGACTCAGCACAATGAAAAACTGTTTTTT. The encoded protein is CASSEIRTQHNEKLFF. The full variable domain, in which reference TRBV25-1 and TRBJ1-4 provide the parts outside the CDR3, is EADIYQTPRYLVIGTGKKITLECSQTMGHDKMYWYQQDPGMELHLIHYSYGVNSTEKGDLSSESTVSRIRTEHFPLTLESARPSHTSQYLCASSEIRTQHNEKLFFGSGTQLSVL.

The gene calls are TRBV30 and TRBJ2-1; tentative D call: TRBD1 (6 bases). The CDR3 length is 14 residues. CDR1 GTSNPN and CDR2 SVGIG come from the germline V gene (reference sequence). Trimming took 3 bases from V and 7 from J, leaving 16 bases between them. The CDR3 reads CAWSETGLRNEQFF. The CDR3 nucleotides read TGTGCCTGGAGCGAAACAGGGTTGCGGAATGAGCAGTTCTTC.

This clone was seen a few times. At the DNA level, this CDR3 is encoded by other sequences in the same sample as well. The chain has TRBV7-9 and TRBJ2-1; D is tentatively TRBD1 or TRBD2 (5 bases each). The CDR3 covers 15 residues. CDR1 SEHNR and CDR2 FQNEAQ come from the germline V gene (reference sequence). V lost 8 bases and J lost 5, with 19 bases in between. The DNA of the CDR3 is TGTGCCAGCTCCTGGGGGTTAACAGGTGACAATGAGCAGTTCTTC. Amino acids: CASSWGLTGDNEQFF. The whole variable domain, filled in from reference TRBV7-9 and TRBJ2-1, reads DTGVSQNPRHKITKRGQNVTFRCDPISEHNRLYWYRQTLGQGPEFLTYFQNEAQLEKSRLLSDRFSAERPKGSFSTLEIQRTEQGDSAMYLCASSWGLTGDNEQFFGPGTRLTVL.

CDR3 loop: CASSAQETNIQYF. The CDR3 DNA reads TGTGCCAGCAGTGCTCAGGAGACAAACATTCAGTACTTC. The V gene is TRBV6-7, the J gene TRBJ2-4; D call uncertain. TRBV6-7 is known as an ORF, though its function is uncertain. The CDR3 consists of 13 residues. V was clipped by 5 bases and J by 6 bases, with 11 bases between them.

This clone has a handful of counts. J is TRBJ2-1 and V is TRBV7-3; possible D gene TRBD2, 5 bases. Germline loops: CDR1 SGHTA, CDR2 FQGTGA. The CDR3 spans 14 residues. V lost 5 bases and J 8 bases, leaving 16 bases between the germline ends. In DNA form, the CDR3 reads TGTGCCAGCAGCCCATTCCCTAGCTCCGATGAGCAGTTCTTC. This translates into CASSPFPSSDEQFF.

The rearrangement links TRBV5-1 to TRBJ1-1; no reliable D call. The CDR3 length is 15 residues. Trimming stripped 4 bases from V and 0 bases from J, with 13 bases between. Germline CDR1 and CDR2: SGHRS and YFSETQ. CDR3 protein: CASSDDGKMNTEAFF. CDR3 in DNA: TGCGCCAGCAGCGACGACGGGAAGATGAACACTGAAGCTTTCTTT.

This clone turned up a few times. V usage is TRBV2 and J usage is TRBJ2-5; tentative D call: TRBD2 (6 bases). CDR3 length equals 15 residues. Between the trimmed V and J ends, which lost 4 bases and 2 bases, there was a span of 14 bases. Germline CDR1 reads SNHLY; CDR2 reads FYNNEI. CDR3 coding DNA: TGTGCCAGCAGTGCCTCCGTAGCGGCACAAGAGACCCAGTACTTC. This encodes CASSASVAAQETQYF.

The chain links TRBV14 to TRBJ2-5; 9 positions match TRBD1. Germline V gene sequence: CDR1 SGHDN, CDR2 FVKESK. V dropped 4 bases and J dropped 5; count of bases not matched to a gene: 5. The CDR3 sequence is 14 residues long. The CDR3 is CASSLGQGSETQYF. The CDR3 DNA reads as TGTGCCAGCAGCCTGGGACAGGGTTCCGAGACCCAGTACTTC.

This clone was detected only a few times. J is TRBJ2-7 and V is TRBV12-5; D is undetermined. Trimming stripped 1 base from V and 3 bases from J, with 4 bases between. The germline V gene has CDR1 LGHNT and CDR2 FRNRAP. The CDR3 spans 12 residues. The chain's CDR3 is CASGLDGYEQYF. The CDR3 DNA reads as TGTGCTAGTGGTTTGGACGGCTACGAGCAGTACTTC.

V and J are TRBV6-6 and TRBJ2-6; D gene uncertain. Germline CDR1 reads MNHNY; CDR2 reads SVGAGI (reference sequence). The ends were cut back, 2 bases at V and 2 bases at J, with 10 bases in the middle. This CDR3 contains 16 residues. The CDR3 DNA sequence: TGTGCCAGCAGTTACATTGGCAGCACTGGGGCCAACGTCCTGACTTTC. Protein: CASSYIGSTGANVLTF.

The rearrangement uses TRBV30 and TRBJ1-5, with D maybe TRBD1 (6 bases). The V and J ends lost 1 base and 6 bases respectively, with 10 bases between them. This CDR3 has 13 residues. CDR1 is GTSNPN, CDR2 SVGIG, per germline (reference sequence). CDR3 nucleotide sequence: TGTGCCTGGAGTGGCCAGGGGAGTCAGCCCCAGCATTTT. It is translated as CAWSGQGSQPQHF.

This clone was seen a handful of times. The chain links TRBV29-1 to TRBJ2-7; 7 bases agree with TRBD1. CDR3 size: 13 residues. The V gene's germline CDR1 is SQVTM and CDR2 ANQGSEA. V dropped 4 bases and J dropped 4; count of bases not matched to a gene: 7. The CDR3 bases are TGCAGCGTTGTGCCGAGACAGGGTTACGAGCAGTACTTC. Amino acids: CSVVPRQGYEQYF.